This T cell receptor beta chain is drawn from a study of blood T cells in healthy people across ages. On this clonotype itself: No antigen is known for it.

Germline CDR1 is SGHAT and CDR2 is FQNNGV. The CDR3 spans 14 residues. The V end was cut by 5 bases, the J end by 8 bases, with 18 bases between. A second PCR of about 6 to 12 cycles used a sample-barcoded 5' primer and a J-beta primer mix. Carrying 12 random nucleotides, a template-switch adaptor labeled each individual cDNA molecule. Per-sample output comprised a minimum of 3 million paired-end reads containing CDR3. TCRdb reanalysed the 5' RACE reads using MiXCR and keeps one entry per CDR3 protein. The table has hundreds of thousands of distinct CDR3 sequences, about 53% seen once; the top ten hold over 30%. Study conclusions and caveats: It was not possible, with unsorted PBMCs, to conclusively compare naive and antigen-experienced cells.

The V call is TRBV11-2, the J call TRBJ1-2; D may be TRBD1 (6 bases). The clonotype was recovered from a man in his sixties in good health. The sequencing input was blood. The CDR3 DNA reads as TGTGCCAGCAGCGCGACCGGGACAAATATGGGCTACACCTTC. Protein: CASSATGTNMGYTF.